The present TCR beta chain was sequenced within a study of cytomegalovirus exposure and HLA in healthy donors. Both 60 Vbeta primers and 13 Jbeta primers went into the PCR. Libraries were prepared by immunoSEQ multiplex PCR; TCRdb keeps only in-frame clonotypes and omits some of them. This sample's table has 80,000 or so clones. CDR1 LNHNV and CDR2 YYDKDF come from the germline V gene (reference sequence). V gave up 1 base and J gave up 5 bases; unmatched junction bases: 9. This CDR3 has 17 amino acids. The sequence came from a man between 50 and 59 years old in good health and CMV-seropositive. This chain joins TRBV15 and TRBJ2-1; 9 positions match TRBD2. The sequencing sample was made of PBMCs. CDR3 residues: CATSRVLVSGSDNEQFF. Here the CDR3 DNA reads TGTGCCACCAGCAGAGTTCTCGTTAGCGGGAGTGACAATGAGCAGTTCTTC. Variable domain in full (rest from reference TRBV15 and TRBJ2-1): DAMVIQNPRYQVTQFGKPVTLSCSQTLNHNVMYWYQQKSSQAPKLLFHYYDKDFNNEADTPDNFQSRRPNTSFCFLDIRSPGLGDTAMYLCATSRVLVSGSDNEQFFGPGTRLTVL.